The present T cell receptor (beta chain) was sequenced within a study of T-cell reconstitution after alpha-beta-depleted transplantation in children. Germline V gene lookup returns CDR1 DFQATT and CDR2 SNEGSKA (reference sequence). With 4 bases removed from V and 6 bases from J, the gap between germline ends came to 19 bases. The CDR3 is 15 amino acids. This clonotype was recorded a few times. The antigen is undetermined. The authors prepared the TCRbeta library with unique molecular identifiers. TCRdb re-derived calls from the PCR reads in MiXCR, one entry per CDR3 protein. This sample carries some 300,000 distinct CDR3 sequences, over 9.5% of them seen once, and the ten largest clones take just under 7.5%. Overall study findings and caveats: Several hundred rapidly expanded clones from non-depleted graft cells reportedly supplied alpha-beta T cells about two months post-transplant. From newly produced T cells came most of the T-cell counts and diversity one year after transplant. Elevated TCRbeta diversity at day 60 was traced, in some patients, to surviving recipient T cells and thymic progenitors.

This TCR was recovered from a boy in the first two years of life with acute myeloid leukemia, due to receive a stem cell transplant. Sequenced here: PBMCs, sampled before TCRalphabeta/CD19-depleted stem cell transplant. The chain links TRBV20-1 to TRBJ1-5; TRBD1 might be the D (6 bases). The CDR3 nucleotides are TGCAGTGCTAACGAAAGGGGGGGGTTAAGTCAGCCCCAGCATTTT. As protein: CSANERGGLSQPQHF.